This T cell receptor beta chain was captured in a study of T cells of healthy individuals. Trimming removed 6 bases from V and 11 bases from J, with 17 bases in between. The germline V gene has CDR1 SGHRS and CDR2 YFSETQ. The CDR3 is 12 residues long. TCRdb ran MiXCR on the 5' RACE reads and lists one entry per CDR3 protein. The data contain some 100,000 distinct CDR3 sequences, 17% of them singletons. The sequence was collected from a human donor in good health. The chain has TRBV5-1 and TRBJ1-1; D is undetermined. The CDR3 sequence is CASKGQANRAFF. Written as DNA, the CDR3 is TGCGCCAGCAAAGGGCAGGCAAACCGTGCTTTCTTT.